The 19 T cell receptor beta chains below were found in one sample sequenced in a study of blood T cells in healthy people across ages. A J-beta primer mix and a sample-barcoded 5' primer were used in a second PCR of roughly 6 to 12 cycles. Each CDR3 protein is one row after TCRdb ran MiXCR on the 5' RACE reads. Of 1.5 million to 2 million distinct CDR3 sequences in the sample, over 25% were seen once. The sample comprised blood. These receptors came from a woman in her twenties or thirties in good health.

This clonotype appeared many times. One end of the junction fails to match germline, which may point to a read error. The rearrangement joins TRBV7-2 to TRBJ2-5; no clear D gene. CDR3 size: 13 residues. In germline, CDR1 is SGHTA, CDR2 FQGNSA. CDR3 sequence reads: CASSLAGVETQYF. CDR3 coding DNA: TGCGCCAGCAGCTTGGCAGGCGTGGAGACCCAGTACTTC.

In its sample, this clonotype was seen a few times. The J gene is TRBJ2-7, the V gene TRBV15; 15 bases fit TRBD2. Germline CDR1 reads LNHNV; CDR2 reads YYDKDF (reference sequence). CDR3 size: 16 residues. J was trimmed by 2 bases and V by 4 bases; bases with no gene match: 3. The CDR3 nucleotides read TGTGCCACCAGCAAACGGACTAGCGGGGGGGCCTACGAGCAGTACTTC. Its translation: CATSKRTSGGAYEQYF.

This sequence joins TRBV7-9 and TRBJ1-2; no clear D gene. Germline V CDR1 and CDR2: SEHNR, FQNEAQ (reference sequence). The CDR3 totals 16 residues. With 5 bases removed from V and 0 bases from J, the gap between germline ends came to 16 bases. The CDR3 loop reads CASSRDLYGANYGYTF. The CDR3 DNA reads as TGTGCCAGCAGCAGAGACCTTTACGGAGCTAACTATGGCTACACCTTC.

This clonotype has a handful of counts. The chain uses TRBV18 and TRBJ2-6; D perhaps matches TRBD1 (6 bases). V lost 8 bases to trimming and J lost 4 bases, with 15 bases between them. The CDR3 sequence is 15 residues long. In germline, CDR1 is KGHSH, CDR2 LQKENI. CDR3: CASTNRGSGANVLTF. Here the CDR3 DNA reads TGTGCCAGCACCAATAGGGGGTCCGGGGCCAACGTCCTGACTTTC.

Points on this clonotype: The junction differs from germline at one of its ends, possibly a read error. The chain combines TRBV5-1 with TRBJ1-1; D not resolved. Germline CDR1 is SGHRS and CDR2 is YFSETQ. There are 17 residues in the CDR3. CDR3 coding DNA: TGCGCCGGCAGCTTTGGCTCCGACATTTCGAGGAACACTGAAGCTTTCTTT. It is translated as CAGSFGSDISRNTEAFF.

The chain combines TRBV3-1 with TRBJ2-7, with D perhaps TRBD1 or TRBD2 (5 bases each). Trimming stripped 1 base from V and 2 bases from J, with 9 bases between. The CDR3 runs 14 residues. Germline V gene lookup returns CDR1 LGHDT and CDR2 YNNKEL (reference sequence). CDR3 nucleotides: TGTGCCAGCAGCCAAGGACAGCGGACCTACGAGCAGTACTTC. This translates into CASSQGQRTYEQYF.

The rearrangement joins TRBV27 to TRBJ2-1; possibly TRBD1 for D (6 bases). The germline V and J ends were trimmed by 1 base and 6 bases, with 13 bases remaining between them. The CDR3 extends over 15 amino acids. From germline, CDR1 is MNHEY and CDR2 SMNVEV (reference sequence). The DNA for the CDR3 is TGTGCCAGCAGTTTATGGCAGGGGCGCTCCAATGAGCAGTTCTTC. This codes for CASSLWQGRSNEQFF.

This rearrangement joins TRBV28 to TRBJ1-5, with 7 positions matching TRBD1. Germline CDR1 and CDR2: MDHEN and SYDVKM. This CDR3 is 14 amino acids long. V gave up 8 bases and J gave up 4 bases; unmatched junction bases: 8. As DNA, the CDR3 is TGTGCCAGCTTCAGACAGGGAAAGAATCAGCCCCAGCATTTT. Protein: CASFRQGKNQPQHF.

This clonotype has more than one count but fewer than ten. V gene TRBV9 combines with J gene TRBJ2-7, with D possibly TRBD2 on 7 matching bases. The CDR3 runs 15 residues. Germline-derived CDR1 and CDR2 are SGDLS and YYNGEE. The V and J ends lost 0 bases and 3 bases respectively, with 13 bases between them. The CDR3: CASSVGEGGVYEQYF. The DNA of the CDR3 is TGTGCCAGCAGCGTAGGCGAGGGGGGGGTCTACGAGCAGTACTTC.

This chain connects TRBV9 to TRBJ2-4; D is tentatively TRBD1 or TRBD2 (7 bases each). The CDR3 loop spans 15 amino acids. The germline V and J ends were trimmed by 4 bases and 13 bases, with 24 bases remaining between them. Germline CDR1 reads SGDLS; CDR2 reads YYNGEE. CDR3 nucleotide sequence: TGTGCCAGCAGCCTCCAGGGGGAGGGCACGGATGAGCAGTACTTC. Translation: CASSLQGEGTDEQYF.

The CDR3 sequence is CASSTQLTYEQFF. CDR3 nucleotide sequence: TGTGCCAGCAGCACTCAACTTACCTACGAGCAGTTCTTC. The rearrangement links TRBV12-3 or TRBV12-4 to TRBJ2-1; D uncertain. Trimming removed 6 bases at V and 10 bases at J, with 16 bases between. This CDR3 has 13 amino acids.

The gene calls are TRBV20-1 and TRBJ1-2, with D possibly being TRBD1 (5 bases). The CDR3 extends over 18 amino acids. Per germline, CDR1 DFQATT and CDR2 SNEGSKA (reference sequence). V was pared by 0 bases and J by 3 bases, with 23 bases between. CDR3 amino acids: CSARDWGGIGESDYGYTF. DNA for the CDR3: TGCAGTGCTAGAGATTGGGGGGGGATAGGGGAATCGGACTATGGCTACACCTTC.

This clonotype was counted at least ten times. This rearrangement joins TRBV12-3 or TRBV12-4 to TRBJ2-5, with TRBD2 matching over 11 bases. V lost 6 bases, J lost 5 bases, and 8 bases stayed unmatched. The CDR3 is 15 amino acids. CDR3 residues: CASSLRLAGKETQYF. The CDR3 bases are TGTGCCAGCAGCTTAAGACTAGCGGGGAAGGAGACCCAGTACTTC.

At least ten counts were recorded for this clonotype. One end of the junction is discordant with germline, which a read error may explain. This chain uses TRBV7-2 with TRBJ1-4, with TRBD1 as a possible D gene (6 bases). Germline V gene lookup returns CDR1 SGHTA and CDR2 FQGNSA. The length of the CDR3 is 17 residues. The CDR3 sequence is CAISSQRGQGTNEKLFF. CDR3 in DNA: TGTGCCATCAGCTCCCAACGGGGTCAGGGGACTAATGAAAAACTGTTTTTT.

A note on this clonotype: Compared with germline, one end of the junction differs, possibly owing to a read error. J is TRBJ1-5 and V is TRBV5-5; D ambiguous. Germline CDR1 SGHKS, CDR2 YYEKEE (reference sequence). This CDR3 has 18 amino acids. CDR3 in DNA: TGTGCCAGCAGTTTGGGCGTTCACGACCTATATAGCAATCAGCCCCAGCATTTT. This sequence encodes CASSLGVHDLYSNQPQHF.

The chain links TRBV3-1 to TRBJ1-2; D is ambiguous. CDR1 LGHDT and CDR2 YNNKEL come from the germline V gene (reference sequence). This CDR3 has 14 residues. V was pared by 2 bases and J by 2 bases, with 9 bases between. CDR3 protein: CASSQLRGNYGYTF. CDR3 nucleotide sequence: TGTGCCAGCAGCCAACTCAGAGGCAACTATGGCTACACCTTC.

Turning to this clonotype: This sequence may be a read error, since a much larger clone differs from it by one base. Since no conserved phenylalanine or tryptophan closes the CDR3, a read error is the likely cause. This rearrangement joins TRBV5-4 to TRBJ2-1; D gene ambiguous. The length of the CDR3 is 16 residues. Trimming removed 4 bases from V and 0 bases from J, with 14 bases in between. From germline, CDR1 is SGHNT and CDR2 YYREEE (reference sequence). DNA for the CDR3: TGTGCCAGCAGCCATCCCCTGGTGGGCTCCTACAATGAGCAGTTCCTC. Translated: CASSHPLVGSYNEQFL.

The V and J genes are TRBV6-1 and TRBJ1-1; 11 nucleotides align to TRBD1. CDR1 is MNHNS and CDR2 is SASEGT in the germline V gene. This CDR3 is 19 amino acids long. Trimming took 5 bases from V and 0 from J; bases not matched to a gene: 14. CDR3 nucleotide sequence: TGTGCCAGCAGTAAGCATTTGGCGGGACAGGGGGTGCTGAACACTGAAGCTTTCTTT. Translating gives CASSKHLAGQGVLNTEAFF.

This clonotype was counted between two and nine times. The rearrangement joins TRBV5-5 to TRBJ2-3; D is unclear. The CDR3 contains 11 residues. Germline CDR1 SGHKS, CDR2 YYEKEE (reference sequence). V was shortened by 7 bases and J by 11 bases, with 14 bases between the two germline ends. CDR3 residues: CASRDNHRQYF. CDR3 coding DNA: TGTGCCAGCCGTGACAACCACCGGCAGTATTTT.